This record concerns one T cell receptor (beta chain) sequence. Its antigen remains unknown. The entry originates in a study of blood T cells in healthy people across ages. The study's findings and limits: While age rose, TCR beta diversity per million T cells dropped in a roughly linear way. Naive CD4+ cells and diversity were both higher in long-lived donors than in aged donors.

Then a second PCR, running roughly 7 to 12 cycles, was carried out with a sample-barcoded 5' primer and a J-beta primer mix. TCRdb analysed the 5' RACE reads with MiXCR anew, one entry per CDR3 protein. The repertoire consists of some 920,000 distinct CDR3 sequences, with roughly 51% occurring once and the leading ten covering 20% to 25%. Sequenced input: blood. This TCR derives from a woman aged 55-69 years in good health.

The CDR3 nucleotides are TGTGCCACGAACTTCGGGACAGATGTCACAGATACGCAGTATTTT. It codes for CATNFGTDVTDTQYF. J is TRBJ2-3 and V is TRBV15; 7 bases are shared with TRBD1. J gave up 2 bases and V 9 bases, and 11 bases lay outside the gene matches. CDR3 size: 15 residues. Germline V gene sequence: CDR1 LNHNV, CDR2 YYDKDF (reference sequence).